This T cell receptor beta chain was observed in a study of human T cells and chemical hapten exposure. For the study at large: Small discrepancies in pooled library volume mainly accounted for the varying TCR yields per sample.

Study-wide results and caveats: Expanded TCRs created a significantly greater count of big CDR3 similarity clusters than controls did.

The time point is: patch test 1, 2 weeks after DPC sensitization. Treatment specified: therapeutic diphenylcyclopropenone sensitization with weekly scalp DPC. Prior to application of each patch test, blood was drawn. Library preparation tagged each individual cDNA molecule with a unique molecular identifier. TCRdb itself ran the RACE reads through MiXCR, one entry per CDR3 protein. Of 180,000 or so distinct CDR3 sequences in the sample, 14% were seen once. This clonotype was seen only a few times. Its target is unknown. The CDR3 covers 16 residues. Germline V lookup: CDR1 KGHSH, CDR2 LQKENI. V was pared by 3 bases and J by 0 bases, with 12 bases between.

The chain is built from TRBV18 and TRBJ1-3; D not certain. The sequence came from a woman in her twenties or thirties with alopecia areata. Some clones in this sample may be carry-over from other donors' samples. Material: whole blood, obtained in connection with sensitization to the hapten diphenylcyclopropenone (DPC). The CDR3 loop is CASSPTSSYSGNTIYF. The CDR3 DNA sequence: TGTGCCAGCTCACCTACATCGAGTTACTCTGGAAACACCATATATTTT.